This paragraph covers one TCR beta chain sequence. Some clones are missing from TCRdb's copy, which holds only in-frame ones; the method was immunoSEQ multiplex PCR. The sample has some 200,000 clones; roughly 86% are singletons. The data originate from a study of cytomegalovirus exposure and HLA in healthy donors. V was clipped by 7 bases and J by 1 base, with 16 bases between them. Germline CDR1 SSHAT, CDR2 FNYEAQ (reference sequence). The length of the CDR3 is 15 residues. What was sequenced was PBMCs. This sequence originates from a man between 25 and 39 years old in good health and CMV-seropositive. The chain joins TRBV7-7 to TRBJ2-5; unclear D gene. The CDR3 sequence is CASTRSAQAQETQYF. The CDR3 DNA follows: TGTGCCAGCACCAGATCCGCGCAGGCCCAAGAGACCCAGTACTTC.